The rows below give T cell receptor beta chains drawn from one sample of a study of CD4 and CD8 cells across lung adenocarcinoma regions. In TCRdb, the PCR reads were re-called with MiXCR into one record per CDR3 protein. This table holds over 10,000 distinct CDR3 sequences, 53% found once. Sequences were obtained from CD8+ T cells from the center of a lung tumor. These TCRs come from a female donor with lung adenocarcinoma. The CD4 and CD8 labels of this study may be unreliable. Each CDR3 is given with its conserved first and last residue. Fields, in order: D gene, J gene, V gene, CDR3 protein. A D gene is named only where the DNA matches it firmly.

D gene: NA; J gene: TRBJ2-3; V gene: TRBV6-1; CDR3 protein: CASSETKDMQYF
D gene: TRBD1; J gene: NA; V gene: TRBV6-1; CDR3 protein: CASSVTGSRQETQYF
D gene: NA; J gene: TRBJ2-3; V gene: TRBV10-2; CDR3 protein: CASRDVGGDTETQYF
D gene: NA; J gene: TRBJ2-5; V gene: TRBV4-1; CDR3 protein: CASSQGERIKQYF
D gene: TRBD2; J gene: TRBJ2-1; V gene: TRBV5-8; CDR3 protein: CASRRRIQGLADNEQFF
D gene: TRBD2; J gene: NA; V gene: TRBV6-1; CDR3 protein: CVSSPSGHPTTNTQYF
D gene: TRBD2; J gene: TRBJ2-1; V gene: TRBV6-5; CDR3 protein: CASSSPGLAGPEQFF
D gene: NA; J gene: TRBJ2-1; V gene: TRBV6-5; CDR3 protein: CASSYTGGPYNEQFF
D gene: TRBD2; J gene: TRBJ2-7; V gene: TRBV6-1; CDR3 protein: CASSATSGGVGEQYF
D gene: TRBD1; J gene: TRBJ1-6; V gene: TRBV6-1; CDR3 protein: CASSKTGTGVSNPPQHF